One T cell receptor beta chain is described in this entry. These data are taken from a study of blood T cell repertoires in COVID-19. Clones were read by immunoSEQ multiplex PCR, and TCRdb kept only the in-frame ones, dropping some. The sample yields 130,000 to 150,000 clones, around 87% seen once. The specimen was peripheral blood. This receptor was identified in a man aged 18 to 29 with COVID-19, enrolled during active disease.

The CDR3 sequence: CASSLGLVGQTQYF. For the CDR3, the DNA is TGTGCCAGCAGTTTAGGACTAGTAGGTCAGACCCAGTACTTC. This chain joins TRBV28 and TRBJ2-5; 7 bases are shared with TRBD2. CDR1 is MDHEN, CDR2 SYDVKM, per germline. The CDR3 length is 14 residues. Unmatched junction bases numbered 6, after V lost 2 bases and J lost 6 bases.